This TCR beta chain is drawn from a study of control samples from healthy donors and cancer patients. The data were produced by immunoSEQ multiplex PCR, yet TCRdb's version contains in-frame clones alone and is incomplete. The sample carries approximately 210,000 clones, roughly nine tenths recorded once. Trimming stripped 2 bases from V and 7 bases from J, with 6 bases between. This CDR3 region has 12 residues. Germline V gene lookup returns CDR1 SEHNR and CDR2 FQNEAQ (reference sequence). This TCR was recovered from a man aged 25-40 years in good health. This sequence joins TRBV7-9 and TRBJ1-5; D is uncertain. Sequenced sample: blood. CDR3 bases: TGTGCCAGCAGCTTACCTGGACAGCCCCAGCATTTT. Translated, it gives CASSLPGQPQHF.